The sequence of this T cell receptor (beta chain) was determined in a study of cytotoxic CD8 clonotypes in ibrutinib-treated CLL. The overall study: IGHV unmutated 17 to 18; relapsed/refractory some ten; treatment-naive about 14. Response samples were obtained once patients had received a median around 12 months of treatment, range 6 to 36.

Turning to this clone: Its specificity is unknown.

Clones were sequenced by immunoSEQ multiplex PCR, and TCRdb holds only the in-frame ones, with some missing. The sample lists roughly 250,000 clones, 70% occurring once. The CDR3 is 12 residues long. Germline V gene sequence: CDR1 LNHDA, CDR2 SQIVND (reference sequence). The ends were cut back, 7 bases at V and 1 base at J, with 4 bases in the middle. Whole-study findings and limits: Clonality increased with ibrutinib response but returned toward baseline at progression. Rare overall, public clonotypes shrank or held steady under therapy.

Material: PBMCs, obtained after 24 months of ibrutinib treatment. This TCR was sampled from a human donor with chronic lymphocytic leukemia. The gene calls are TRBV19 and TRBJ2-2; D gene unclear. The CDR3 reads CASKRNTGELFF. For the CDR3, the DNA is TGTGCCAGTAAGAGGAACACCGGGGAGCTGTTTTTT.